This is a list of T cell receptor beta chains from one sample in a study of T cell responses to AZD1222 COVID-19 vaccine. Using immunoSEQ multiplex PCR, the repertoire was profiled, and TCRdb retains in-frame clones only, with some absent. The sample yields about 130,000 clones, over 75% seen once. Here the sequenced sample was peripheral blood, taken on day 0 of AZD1222 vaccination. All receptors come from an adult in good health. CDR3s leave out the opening cysteine and the closing phenylalanine or tryptophan. A D gene is named only where the DNA matches it firmly.

v_call: TRBV10-3; j_call: TRBJ1-1; d_call: NA; cdr3_length: 12; cdr3_aa: AIRTDVLVTEAF
v_call: TRBV14; j_call: TRBJ2-7; d_call: NA; cdr3_length: 10; cdr3_aa: ASSQDHYEQY
v_call: TRBV4-3; j_call: TRBJ1-2; d_call: TRBD1; cdr3_length: 13; cdr3_aa: ASSQDWTGNYGYT
v_call: TRBV19; j_call: TRBJ2-2; d_call: NA; cdr3_length: 12; cdr3_aa: ASRGLRSTGELF
v_call: TRBV11-3; j_call: TRBJ1-2; d_call: NA; cdr3_length: 10; cdr3_aa: ASSSGGDGYT
v_call: TRBV28; j_call: TRBJ1-6; d_call: NA; cdr3_length: 11; cdr3_aa: ASRTVAESPLH
v_call: TRBV28; j_call: TRBJ2-1; d_call: TRBD1; cdr3_length: 14; cdr3_aa: ASSRPRDRGTWEQF
v_call: TRBV3-1/TRBV3-2; j_call: TRBJ2-1; d_call: TRBD1; cdr3_length: 14; cdr3_aa: ASSQGQTGGMGEQF
v_call: TRBV19; j_call: TRBJ1-1; d_call: NA; cdr3_length: 10; cdr3_aa: ASMRENTEAF
v_call: TRBV27; j_call: TRBJ2-2; d_call: NA; cdr3_length: 13; cdr3_aa: ASSPGVRETGELF
v_call: TRBV6-2/TRBV6-3; j_call: TRBJ1-5; d_call: NA; cdr3_length: 14; cdr3_aa: ASSYVTDFSNQPQH
v_call: TRBV10-3; j_call: TRBJ1-5; d_call: TRBD1; cdr3_length: 12; cdr3_aa: AIGWSGGNQPQH
v_call: TRBV5-1; j_call: TRBJ2-5; d_call: TRBD2; cdr3_length: 14; cdr3_aa: ASSFGSGGSQETQY
v_call: TRBV7-2; j_call: TRBJ2-7; d_call: NA; cdr3_length: 13; cdr3_aa: ASSLAPGSSNEQY
v_call: TRBV5-4; j_call: TRBJ2-2; d_call: TRBD2; cdr3_length: 14; cdr3_aa: ASSLAGGLAGGELF
v_call: TRBV14; j_call: TRBJ1-6; d_call: TRBD1; cdr3_length: 13; cdr3_aa: ASSHLRGSHSPLH
v_call: TRBV28; j_call: TRBJ1-5; d_call: NA; cdr3_length: 12; cdr3_aa: ASSYPAQHQPQH
v_call: TRBV6-5; j_call: TRBJ1-2; d_call: NA; cdr3_length: 14; cdr3_aa: ASSYFGQASSGGYT
v_call: TRBV27; j_call: TRBJ1-1; d_call: TRBD1; cdr3_length: 12; cdr3_aa: ASSHGTGYTEAF
v_call: TRBV6-5; j_call: TRBJ1-2; d_call: TRBD1; cdr3_length: 11; cdr3_aa: ASSWDRARGYT
v_call: TRBV7-2; j_call: TRBJ1-4; d_call: TRBD1; cdr3_length: 13; cdr3_aa: ASSLAGTGGGKLF
v_call: TRBV29-1; j_call: TRBJ1-2; d_call: TRBD1; cdr3_length: 11; cdr3_aa: SGGTGGGRGYT
v_call: TRBV7-3; j_call: TRBJ2-1; d_call: NA; cdr3_length: 14; cdr3_aa: ASSLRGDGVHNEQF
v_call: TRBV9; j_call: TRBJ2-3; d_call: NA; cdr3_length: 13; cdr3_aa: ASSSGGLSTDTQY
v_call: TRBV5-1; j_call: TRBJ1-4; d_call: TRBD1; cdr3_length: 13; cdr3_aa: ASSIGQGANEKLF